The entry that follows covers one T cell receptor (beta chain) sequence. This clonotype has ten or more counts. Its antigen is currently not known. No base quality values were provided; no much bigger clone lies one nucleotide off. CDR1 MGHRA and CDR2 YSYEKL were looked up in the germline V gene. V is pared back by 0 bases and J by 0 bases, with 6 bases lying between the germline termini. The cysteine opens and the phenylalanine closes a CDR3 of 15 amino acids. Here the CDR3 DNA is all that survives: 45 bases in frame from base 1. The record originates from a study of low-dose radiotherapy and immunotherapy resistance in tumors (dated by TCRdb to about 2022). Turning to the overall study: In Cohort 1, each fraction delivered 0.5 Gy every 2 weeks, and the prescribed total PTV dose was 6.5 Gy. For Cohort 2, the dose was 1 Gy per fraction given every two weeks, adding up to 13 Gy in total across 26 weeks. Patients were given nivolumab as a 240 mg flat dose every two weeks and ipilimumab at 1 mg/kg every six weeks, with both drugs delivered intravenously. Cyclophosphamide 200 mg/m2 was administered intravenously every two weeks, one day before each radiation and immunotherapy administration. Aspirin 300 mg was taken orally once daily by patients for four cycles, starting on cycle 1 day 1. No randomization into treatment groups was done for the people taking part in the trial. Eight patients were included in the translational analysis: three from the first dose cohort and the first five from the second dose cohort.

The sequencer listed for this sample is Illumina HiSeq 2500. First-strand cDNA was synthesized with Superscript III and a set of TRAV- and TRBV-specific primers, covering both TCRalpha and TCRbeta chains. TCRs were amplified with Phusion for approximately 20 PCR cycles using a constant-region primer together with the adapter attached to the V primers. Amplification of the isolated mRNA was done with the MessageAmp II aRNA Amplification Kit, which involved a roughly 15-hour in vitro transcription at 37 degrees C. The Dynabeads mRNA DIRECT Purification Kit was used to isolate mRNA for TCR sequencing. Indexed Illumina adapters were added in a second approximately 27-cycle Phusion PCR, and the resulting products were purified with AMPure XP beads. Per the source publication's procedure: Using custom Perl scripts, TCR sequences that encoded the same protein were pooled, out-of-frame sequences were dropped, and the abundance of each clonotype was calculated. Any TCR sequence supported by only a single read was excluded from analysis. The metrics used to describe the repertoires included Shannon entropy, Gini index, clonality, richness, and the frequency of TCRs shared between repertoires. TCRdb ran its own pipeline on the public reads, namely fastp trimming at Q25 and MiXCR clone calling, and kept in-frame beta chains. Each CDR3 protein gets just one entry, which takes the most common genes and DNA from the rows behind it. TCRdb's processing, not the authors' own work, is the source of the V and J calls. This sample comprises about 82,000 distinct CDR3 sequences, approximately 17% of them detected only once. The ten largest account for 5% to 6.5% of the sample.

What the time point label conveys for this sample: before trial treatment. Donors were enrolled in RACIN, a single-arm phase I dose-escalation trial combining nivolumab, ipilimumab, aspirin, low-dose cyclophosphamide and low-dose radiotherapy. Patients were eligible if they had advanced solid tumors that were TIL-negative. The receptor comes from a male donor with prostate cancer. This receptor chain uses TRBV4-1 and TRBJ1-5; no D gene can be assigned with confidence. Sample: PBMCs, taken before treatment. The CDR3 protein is CASSQDSYSNQPQHF. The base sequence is TGCGCCAGCAGCCAAGACAGCTATAGCAATCAGCCCCAGCATTTT.